This T cell receptor beta chain was sequenced for a study of cytotoxic CD8 clonotypes in ibrutinib-treated CLL. This CDR3 contains 13 residues. Trimming removed 4 bases from V and 4 bases from J; junction bases left unmatched: 0. Per the germline V gene, CDR1 is KGHSH and CDR2 is LQKENI. Sequencing was designed to attain a depth spanning 1 in 200,000 to 1 in 1 million T cells. Assay: immunoSEQ multiplex PCR; the TCRdb copy retains only in-frame clones and omits some. The sample has 300,000 to 400,000 clones, roughly 70% seen once. The chain carries TRBV18 and TRBJ1-2; the match to TRBD1 covers 10 bases. This sample comprised PBMCs, obtained after 36 months of ibrutinib treatment. This clonotype was obtained from a human donor with chronic lymphocytic leukemia. In DNA form, the CDR3 reads TGTGCCAGCTCACGACAGGGGGCCTATGGCTACACCTTC. Encoded protein: CASSRQGAYGYTF.